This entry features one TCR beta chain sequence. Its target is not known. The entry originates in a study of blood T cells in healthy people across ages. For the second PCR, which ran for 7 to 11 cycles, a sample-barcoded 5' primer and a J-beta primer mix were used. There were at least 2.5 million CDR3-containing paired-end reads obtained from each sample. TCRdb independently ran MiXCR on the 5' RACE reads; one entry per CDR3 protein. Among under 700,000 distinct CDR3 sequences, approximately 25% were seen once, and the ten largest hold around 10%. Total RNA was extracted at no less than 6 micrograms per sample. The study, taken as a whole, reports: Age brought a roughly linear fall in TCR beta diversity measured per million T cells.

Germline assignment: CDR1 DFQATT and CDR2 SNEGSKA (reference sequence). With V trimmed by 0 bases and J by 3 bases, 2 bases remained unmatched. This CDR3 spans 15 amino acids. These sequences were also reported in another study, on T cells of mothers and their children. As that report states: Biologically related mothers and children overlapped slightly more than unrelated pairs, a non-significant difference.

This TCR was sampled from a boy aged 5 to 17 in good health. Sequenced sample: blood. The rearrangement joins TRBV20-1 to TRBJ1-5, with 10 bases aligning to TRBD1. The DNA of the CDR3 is TGCAGTGCTAGAGAGGGACAGGGGATCAATCAGCCCCAGCATTTT. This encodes CSAREGQGINQPQHF.